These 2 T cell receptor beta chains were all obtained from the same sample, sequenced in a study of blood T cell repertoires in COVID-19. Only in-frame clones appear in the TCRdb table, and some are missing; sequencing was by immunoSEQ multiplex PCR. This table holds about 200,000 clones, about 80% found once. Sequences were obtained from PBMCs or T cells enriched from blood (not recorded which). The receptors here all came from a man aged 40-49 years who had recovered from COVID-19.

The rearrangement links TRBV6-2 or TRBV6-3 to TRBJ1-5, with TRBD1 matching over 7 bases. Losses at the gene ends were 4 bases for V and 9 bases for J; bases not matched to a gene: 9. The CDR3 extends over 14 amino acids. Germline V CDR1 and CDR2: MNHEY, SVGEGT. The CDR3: CASSSTGELGPQHF. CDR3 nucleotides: TGTGCCAGCAGTTCCACAGGGGAACTTGGGCCCCAGCATTTT.

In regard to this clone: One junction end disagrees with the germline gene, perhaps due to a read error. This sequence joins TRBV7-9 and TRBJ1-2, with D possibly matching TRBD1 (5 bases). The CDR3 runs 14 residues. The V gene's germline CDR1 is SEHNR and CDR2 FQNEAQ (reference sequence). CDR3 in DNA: TGTGCCAGCAGCTTGGCCCTTGGGACTATGGTGACCTACTTC. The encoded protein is CASSLALGTMVTYF.